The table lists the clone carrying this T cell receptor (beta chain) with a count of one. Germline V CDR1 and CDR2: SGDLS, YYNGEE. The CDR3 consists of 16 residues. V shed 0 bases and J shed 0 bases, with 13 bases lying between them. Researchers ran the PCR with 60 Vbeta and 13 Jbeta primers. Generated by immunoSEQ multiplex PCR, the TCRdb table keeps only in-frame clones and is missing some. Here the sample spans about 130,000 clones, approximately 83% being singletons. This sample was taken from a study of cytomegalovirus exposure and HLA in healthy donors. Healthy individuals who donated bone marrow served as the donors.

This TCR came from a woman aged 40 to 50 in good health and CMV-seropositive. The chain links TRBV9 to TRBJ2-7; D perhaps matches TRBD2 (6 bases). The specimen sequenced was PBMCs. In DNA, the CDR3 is TGTGCCAGCAGCGTAGGTGGAGGGCTGAGCTCCTACGAGCAGTACTTC. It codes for CASSVGGGLSSYEQYF.